The 8 T cell receptor beta chains in this list originate from one sample, sequenced in a study of T cell changes during pregnancy in multiple sclerosis. Clones were read by immunoSEQ multiplex PCR, and TCRdb kept only the in-frame ones, dropping some. Among some 93,000 clones listed, 85% to 95% were seen once. Specimen: peripheral blood, collected after pregnancy. The receptors come from a female donor with multiple sclerosis, enrolled in a pregnancy study.

The gene calls are TRBV4-3 and TRBJ2-3; TRBD2 might be the D (6 bases). Between the trimmed V and J ends, which lost 0 bases and 6 bases, there was a span of 16 bases. Germline-derived CDR1 and CDR2 are LGHNA and YSLEER. This CDR3 contains 16 residues. CDR3 region: CASSQDRLGVGDTQYF. The CDR3 DNA sequence: TGCGCCAGCAGCCAAGATCGACTAGGGGTAGGGGATACGCAGTATTTT.

The chain combines TRBV6-5 with TRBJ1-1; a weak D match, TRBD1 (5 bases). Germline lookup yields CDR1 MNHEY and CDR2 SVGAGI. This CDR3 is 15 amino acids long. V lost 6 bases to trimming and J lost 0 bases, with 14 bases between them. The CDR3 is CASRSGRAMNTEAFF. CDR3 DNA sequence: TGTGCCAGCAGGTCAGGGAGGGCAATGAACACTGAAGCTTTCTTT.

The rearrangement uses TRBV10-2 and TRBJ1-2, with unresolved D. This CDR3 is built from 13 residues. Germline V lookup: CDR1 WSHSY, CDR2 SAAADI. V lost 4 bases and J 7 bases, leaving 13 bases between the germline ends. CDR3 DNA: TGCGCCAGCAGTGGTGTCAGCGTTCGTGGCTACACCTTC. Translation gives CASSGVSVRGYTF.

J is TRBJ1-4 and V is TRBV7-6; D remains unclear. Trimming took 5 bases from V and 4 from J, leaving 8 bases between them. The CDR3 runs 13 residues. In germline, CDR1 is SGHVS, CDR2 FNYEAQ. The CDR3: CASSITRNEKLFF. The DNA for the CDR3 is TGTGCCAGCAGCATTACTCGTAATGAAAAACTGTTTTTT.

The chain employs TRBV4-1 and TRBJ2-7; D gene unclear. The length of the CDR3 is 17 residues. The germline CDR1 and CDR2 sequences are MGHRA and YSYEKL. Trimming stripped 0 bases from V and 1 base from J, with 16 bases between. DNA for the CDR3: TGCGCCAGCAGCCAAGATAAGTGGGCAGGCGTTTCCTACGAGCAGTACTTC. As protein: CASSQDKWAGVSYEQYF.

The rearrangement links TRBV7-2 to TRBJ2-7, with D possibly matching TRBD2 (5 bases). V lost 5 bases to trimming and J lost 3 bases, with 14 bases between them. CDR1 and CDR2 from the germline V gene are SGHTA and FQGNSA. The length of the CDR3 is 14 residues. This chain's CDR3 is CASSPPERFYEQYF. CDR3 DNA sequence: TGTGCCAGCAGCCCACCGGAGCGGTTCTACGAGCAGTACTTC.

The chain employs TRBV19 and TRBJ2-2; 9 bases fit TRBD2. The CDR3 spans 16 residues. The V segment lost 8 bases and the J segment 1 base; nucleotides outside the gene matches: 8. Germline CDR1 is LNHDA and CDR2 is SQIVND (reference sequence). The CDR3 DNA reads as TGTGCCAGTGCTCGGAGGACTAGCGTGAACACCGGGGAGCTGTTTTTT. It yields the protein CASARRTSVNTGELFF.

The CDR3 sequence: CASSLMVAGGPGSYEQYF. DNA of the CDR3: TGCGCCAGCAGCTTGATGGTAGCGGGAGGGCCAGGTTCCTACGAGCAGTACTTC. The chain uses TRBV5-1 and TRBJ2-7; the match to TRBD2 covers 11 bases. Germline values: CDR1 SGHRS, CDR2 YFSETQ. Trimming removed 1 base from V and 1 base from J; junction bases left unmatched: 10. This CDR3 is built from 18 residues. Looking up the rest from reference TRBV5-1 and TRBJ2-7 gives the full variable domain: KAGVTQTPRYLIKTRGQQVTLSCSPISGHRSVSWYQQTPGQGLQFLFEYFSETQRNKGNFPGRFSGRQFSNSRSEMNVSTLELGDSALYLCASSLMVAGGPGSYEQYFGPGTRLTVT.